This TCR beta chain was observed in a study of PD-1 blockade in classical Hodgkin lymphoma. General study points: Lower baseline TCR diversity marked trial partial responders and progressors. Patients excluded were those beginning nivolumab under 1 year after ASCT.

Produced via immunoSEQ multiplex PCR; TCRdb's table is partial and in-frame only. The sample lists 6,000 to 6,500 clones, 85% to 90% occurring once. For this clone: Its specificity is unknown.

The CDR3 spans 13 residues. V lost 1 base and J 8 bases, leaving 8 bases between the germline ends. The germline gives CDR1 MNHNY, CDR2 SVGAGI (reference sequence). Every one of the patients relapsed after autologous stem cell transplantation (brentuximab vedotin exposure was variable). This receptor was taken from a human donor with classical Hodgkin lymphoma. J is TRBJ1-4 and V is TRBV6-6; no clear D. The input for sequencing was peripheral blood mononuclear cells (PBMCs), taken before the second cycle of nivolumab. CDR3 nucleotide sequence: TGTGCCAGCAGTTACTGGTTGGCGGAAAAACTGTTTTTT. Protein: CASSYWLAEKLFF.